A single sample gave rise to the 20 T cell receptor beta chains below, sequenced in a study of cytomegalovirus exposure and HLA in healthy donors. PCR involved 60 Vbeta and 13 Jbeta primers. The data were produced by immunoSEQ multiplex PCR, yet TCRdb's version contains in-frame clones alone and is incomplete. There are around 120,000 clones in the sample; 65% occur only once, and around 3.9% lies in the top ten. What was sequenced was PBMCs. The receptors derive from a man aged 30 to 45 in good health and CMV-seropositive.

The V and J genes are TRBV7-9 and TRBJ2-7; TRBD1 matches at 8 bases. The CDR3 extends over 13 amino acids. Germline V lookup: CDR1 SEHNR, CDR2 FQNEAQ (reference sequence). The junction had 2 bases not matched to a gene; V was cut back by 5 bases and J by 2 bases. CDR3 amino acids: CASSTQGAYEQYF. The CDR3 region has the DNA TGTGCCAGCAGCACACAGGGGGCCTACGAGCAGTACTTC.

The table lists this clone with a count of one. The J gene is TRBJ2-3, the V gene TRBV5-1; 8 bases match TRBD2. V was pared by 5 bases and J by 6 bases, with 5 bases of the junction left unmatched. The V gene's germline CDR1 is SGHRS and CDR2 YFSETQ. This CDR3 spans 13 amino acids. CDR3 coding DNA: TGCGCCAGCAGACCGGGGGGGGCGGATACGCAGTATTTT. This translates into CASRPGGADTQYF.

V and J are TRBV6-1 and TRBJ2-2; maybe TRBD1 (6 bases). Deletions cut 2 bases from V and 2 bases from J, with 12 bases between. CDR1 is MNHNS and CDR2 is SASEGT in the germline V gene. The CDR3 is 16 amino acids. The CDR3 region is CASSEQFRGNTGELFF. As DNA, the CDR3 is TGTGCCAGCAGTGAACAGTTCAGGGGAAACACCGGGGAGCTGTTTTTT.

V and J are TRBV5-1 and TRBJ1-3; D not certain. Germline CDR1 reads SGHRS; CDR2 reads YFSETQ. With 4 bases removed from V and 7 bases from J, the gap between germline ends came to 6 bases. The CDR3 sequence is 11 residues long. CDR3 coding DNA: TGCGCCAGCAGCCCGGGGAACACCATATATTTT. Protein sequence: CASSPGNTIYF.

Points on this clone: This sample includes further DNA sequences coding for the same CDR3. The V call is TRBV6-1, the J call TRBJ1-2, with TRBD1 matching 7 bases. Germline V CDR1 and CDR2: MNHNS, SASEGT. The CDR3 has 13 residues. Trimming at V came to 1 base and at J to 4 bases, leaving 0 bases not matched to a gene. CDR3 DNA sequence: TGTGCCAGCAGTGAAGACAGGGGCTATGGCTACACCTTC. Protein sequence: CASSEDRGYGYTF.

This sequence joins TRBV14 and TRBJ2-1; weak D call: TRBD1 (5 bases). The CDR3 consists of 16 residues. Germline loops: CDR1 SGHDN, CDR2 FVKESK. The germline V and J ends were trimmed by 2 bases and 8 bases, with 19 bases remaining between them. The CDR3 reads CASSQRFATRADEQFF. Here the CDR3 DNA reads TGTGCCAGCAGCCAAAGGTTTGCCACCAGGGCCGATGAGCAGTTCTTC.

V usage is TRBV14 and J usage is TRBJ1-4, with TRBD1 matching over 11 bases. Germline CDR1 and CDR2: SGHDN and FVKESK. V shed 6 bases and J 0 bases; nucleotides not matched to a gene: 3. CDR3 length equals 16 residues. The CDR3 region is CASSGTGGSTNEKLFF. The CDR3 DNA reads TGTGCCAGCAGTGGGACAGGGGGTTCAACTAATGAAAAACTGTTTTTT.

The chain links TRBV10-3 to TRBJ2-5; 16 bases are a match to TRBD2. This CDR3 region has 18 residues. CDR1 ENHRY and CDR2 SYGVKD come from the germline V gene. Losses at the gene ends were 11 bases for V and 4 bases for J; bases not matched to a gene: 16. CDR3 in amino acids: CAVSSSGLAGGRLETQYF. In DNA, the CDR3 is TGTGCCGTCTCTTCTTCGGGACTAGCGGGGGGGAGGTTAGAGACCCAGTACTTC.

This chain links TRBV5-1 with TRBJ2-3, with D unresolved. With 0 bases removed from V and 4 bases from J, the gap between germline ends came to 9 bases. The CDR3 totals 14 residues. CDR1 is SGHRS, CDR2 YFSETQ, per germline. The chain's CDR3 is CASSLADVADTQYF. CDR3 nucleotide sequence: TGCGCCAGCAGCTTGGCAGATGTCGCAGATACGCAGTATTTT.

This chain links TRBV5-1 with TRBJ2-5; D is possibly TRBD2 (6 bases). V lost 5 bases to trimming and J lost 5 bases, with 13 bases between them. The CDR3 covers 13 residues. The germline CDR1 and CDR2 sequences are SGHRS and YFSETQ. The CDR3 region is CASRAGPGETQYF. Written as DNA, the CDR3 is TGCGCCAGCAGGGCGGGGCCCGGGGAGACCCAGTACTTC.

The chain links TRBV2 to TRBJ1-1, with 9 bases fitting TRBD1. V gave up 7 bases and J gave up 8 bases; unmatched junction bases: 11. CDR1 SNHLY and CDR2 FYNNEI come from the germline V gene. The CDR3 is 14 residues long. This chain's CDR3 is CASTPGGDRVEAFF. As DNA, the CDR3 is TGTGCCAGCACCCCCGGGGGGGACAGGGTAGAAGCTTTCTTT.

This chain uses TRBV5-4 with TRBJ2-3, with 8 bases lining up with TRBD1. This CDR3 is built from 14 residues. The germline V gene encodes CDR1 SGHNT and CDR2 YYREEE (reference sequence). Germline trimming cut 4 bases from V and 5 bases from J; bases unmatched to any gene: 6. The CDR3 sequence: CASSPRDRLDTQYF. The CDR3 DNA is TGTGCCAGCAGCCCCCGGGACAGGCTAGATACGCAGTATTTT.

About this clone: This specimen includes other DNA sequences encoding the same CDR3. The genes are TRBV2 and TRBJ2-5; a possible D gene is TRBD2 (6 bases). The germline V gene has CDR1 SNHLY and CDR2 FYNNEI. The germline V and J ends were trimmed by 6 bases and 5 bases, with 10 bases remaining between them. The CDR3 contains 12 residues. The CDR3 here is CASRDRGETQYF. CDR3 coding DNA: TGTGCCAGCAGGGACCGGGGGGAGACCCAGTACTTC.

V and J are TRBV5-1 and TRBJ2-5; the D gene is possibly TRBD2 (6 bases). This CDR3 spans 17 amino acids. With 2 bases removed from V and 5 bases from J, the gap between germline ends came to 22 bases. Germline values: CDR1 SGHRS, CDR2 YFSETQ. CDR3 sequence reads: CASSLTPLAGMGETQYF. CDR3 nucleotide sequence: TGCGCCAGCAGCTTAACACCACTAGCCGGTATGGGGGAGACCCAGTACTTC.

V is TRBV11-2 and J is TRBJ1-2; D gene uncertain. Trimming took 3 bases from V and 4 from J, leaving 9 bases between them. The V gene's germline CDR1 is SGHAT and CDR2 FQNNGV. The CDR3 sequence is 13 residues long. The CDR3 nucleotides read TGTGCCAGCAGCTTGAGTTCCCCCTATGGCTACACCTTC. Residues: CASSLSSPYGYTF.

The chain is built from TRBV7-2 and TRBJ2-7, with D possibly being TRBD2 (5 bases). This CDR3 region has 14 residues. Germline V CDR1 and CDR2: SGHTA, FQGNSA. Deletions cut 5 bases from V and 0 bases from J, with 11 bases between. The CDR3 is CASSPNRGSYEQYF. The CDR3 coding sequence is TGTGCCAGCAGCCCTAATCGGGGCTCCTACGAGCAGTACTTC.

The gene calls are TRBV5-6 and TRBJ2-3; D unresolved. The CDR3 covers 14 residues. Trimming took 1 base from V and 0 from J, leaving 6 bases between them. From germline, CDR1 is SGHDT and CDR2 YYEEEE. The DNA for the CDR3 is TGTGCCAGCAGCTTGTCGTCCAGCACAGATACGCAGTATTTT. Translating it yields CASSLSSSTDTQYF.

This chain connects TRBV2 to TRBJ2-7; tentative D call: TRBD1 (10 bases). The V gene lost 6 bases and the J gene lost 4 bases, with 22 bases spanning the gap. This CDR3 is 16 amino acids long. The germline V gene has CDR1 SNHLY and CDR2 FYNNEI. The CDR3 spells CASSPSGGTGVYEQYF. The CDR3 DNA reads TGTGCCAGCAGCCCCAGCGGGGGGACAGGGGTTTACGAGCAGTACTTC.

The chain combines TRBV18 with TRBJ1-6, with 7 nucleotides matching TRBD1. The V segment lost 1 base and the J segment 8 bases; nucleotides outside the gene matches: 8. Germline V gives CDR1 KGHSH, CDR2 LQKENI. The CDR3 totals 16 residues. The CDR3 DNA is TGTGCCAGCTCACCACAAAGACAGGGAGGAGATTCACCCCTCCACTTT. This sequence encodes CASSPQRQGGDSPLHF.

This clone showed up just a few times. The genes are TRBV15 and TRBJ2-7; a weak D match, TRBD2 (5 bases). CDR3 length equals 16 residues. Trimming pared 4 bases from V and 2 bases from J, leaving 18 bases between. Germline CDR1 is LNHNV and CDR2 is YYDKDF (reference sequence). CDR3 residues: CATSMPLDGLTYEQYF. The CDR3 DNA reads TGTGCCACCAGCATGCCCTTAGACGGACTGACCTACGAGCAGTACTTC.